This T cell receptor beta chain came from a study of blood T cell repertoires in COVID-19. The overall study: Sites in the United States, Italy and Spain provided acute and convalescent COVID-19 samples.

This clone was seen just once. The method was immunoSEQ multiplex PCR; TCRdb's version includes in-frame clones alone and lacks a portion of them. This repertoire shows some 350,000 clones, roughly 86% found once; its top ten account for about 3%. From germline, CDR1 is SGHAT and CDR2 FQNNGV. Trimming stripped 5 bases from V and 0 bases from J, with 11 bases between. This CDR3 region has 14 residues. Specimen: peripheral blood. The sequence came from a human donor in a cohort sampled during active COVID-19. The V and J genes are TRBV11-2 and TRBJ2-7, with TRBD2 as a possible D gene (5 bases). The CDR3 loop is CASSLDGNSYEQYF. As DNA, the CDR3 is TGTGCCAGCAGCCTGGACGGGAACTCCTACGAGCAGTACTTC.